This TCR beta chain was captured in a study of T cells in Graves' hyperthyroidism and ophthalmopathy. Patients were excluded for uncontrolled infection, other autoimmune disease, pregnancy or lactation. This clonotype was observed a handful of times. The CDR3 has 15 amino acids. The germline V gene has CDR1 SNHLY and CDR2 FYNNEI. Trimming stripped 4 bases from V and 1 base from J, with 11 bases between. TCR beta CDR3 regions were amplified from RNA. The HTBI set primed first-round TCR CDR3 RT-PCR. Using its own MiXCR run on the multiplex PCR reads, TCRdb lists one record per CDR3 protein. The repertoire holds 550,000 to 600,000 distinct CDR3 sequences, with about half as singletons.

The source is an adult woman with Graves' disease, either hyperthyroidism or ophthalmopathy (not recorded which). Sequencing input: peripheral blood or thyroid tissue (not recorded which). This sequence joins TRBV2 and TRBJ1-5, with D possibly TRBD1 on 5 matching bases. CDR3 in amino acids: CASSAGDQSNQPQHF. DNA for the CDR3: TGTGCCAGCAGTGCGGGGGATCAAAGCAATCAGCCCCAGCATTTT.